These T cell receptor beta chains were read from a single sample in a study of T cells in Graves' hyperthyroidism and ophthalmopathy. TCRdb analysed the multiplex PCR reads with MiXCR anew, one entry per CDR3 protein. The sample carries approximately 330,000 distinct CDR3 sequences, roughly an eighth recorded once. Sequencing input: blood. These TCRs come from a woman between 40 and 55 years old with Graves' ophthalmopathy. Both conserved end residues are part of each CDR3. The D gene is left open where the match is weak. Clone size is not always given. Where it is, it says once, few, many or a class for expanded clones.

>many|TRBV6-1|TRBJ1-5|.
CASTRSRVLTAQPQHF
TGTGCCAGCACCCGCTCCCGGGTCCTAACCGCCCAGCCCCAGCATTTT
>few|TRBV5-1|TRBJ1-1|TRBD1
CASSLPPDRGKNTEAFF
TGCGCCAGCAGCTTGCCCCCGGACAGGGGGAAGAACACTGAAGCTTTCTTT
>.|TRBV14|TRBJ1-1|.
CASSQVGAANTEAFF
TGTGCCAGCAGCCAAGTCGGGGCAGCGAACACTGAAGCTTTCTTT
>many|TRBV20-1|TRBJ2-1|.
CSARRWANEQFF
TGCAGTGCTAGGAGGTGGGCGAATGAGCAGTTCTTC
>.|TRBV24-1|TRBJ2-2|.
CATSDTSSSGFTGELFF
TGTGCCACCAGTGATACCTCTAGCTCTGGGTTTACCGGGGAGCTGTTTTTT
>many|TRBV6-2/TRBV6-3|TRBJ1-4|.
CASSYSRDRRNEKLFF
TGTGCCAGCAGTTACTCCCGGGACCGAAGGAATGAAAAACTGTTTTTT
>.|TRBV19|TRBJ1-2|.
CASTDSLYGYTF
TGTGCCAGTACAGACAGTCTCTATGGCTACACCTTC
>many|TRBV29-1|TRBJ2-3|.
CSVAQGSSTDTQYF
TGCAGCGTTGCTCAGGGGTCTAGCACAGATACGCAGTATTTT
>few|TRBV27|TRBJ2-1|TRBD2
CASSSRLATYNEQFF
TGTGCCAGCAGTTCGAGACTAGCGACCTACAATGAGCAGTTCTTC
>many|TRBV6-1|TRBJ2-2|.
CASSLEGGLTGELFF
TGTGCCAGCAGCCTCGAGGGGGGGTTAACCGGGGAGCTGTTTTTT
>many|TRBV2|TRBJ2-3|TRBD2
CASSGTSGTDTQYF
TGTGCCAGCTCTGGGACTAGCGGAACAGATACGCAGTATTTT
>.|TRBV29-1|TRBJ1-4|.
CSLGRGTTNEKLFF
TGCAGCTTGGGGCGGGGGACTACTAATGAAAAACTGTTTTTT
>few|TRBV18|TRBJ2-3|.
CASTRNSRSTDAQYF
TGTGCCAGCACACGTAACAGCCGCAGCACAGATGCGCAGTATTTT
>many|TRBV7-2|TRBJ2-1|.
CASSLDGGQKYEQFF
TGTGCCAGCAGCTTAGATGGAGGGCAGAAGTATGAGCAGTTCTTC
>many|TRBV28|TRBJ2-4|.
CASSIREPGLIQYF
TGTGCCAGCAGCATAAGGGAGCCGGGCCTCATTCAGTACTTC
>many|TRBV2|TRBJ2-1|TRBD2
CASNTGTSGKDEQFF
TGTGCCAGCAATACCGGGACTAGCGGGAAGGATGAGCAGTTCTTC
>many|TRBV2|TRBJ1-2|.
CASYAGYGYTF
TGTGCCAGCTACGCCGGATATGGCTACACCTTC
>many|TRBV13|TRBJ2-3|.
CASSLGQGVDTQYF
TGTGCCAGCAGCTTAGGACAGGGTGTGGATACGCAGTATTTT
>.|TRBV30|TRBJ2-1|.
CAWSMGVLLNNEQFF
TGTGCCTGGAGTATGGGGGTCCTCCTCAACAATGAGCAGTTCTTC
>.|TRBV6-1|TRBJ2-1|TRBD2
CASKQGLAKRGEQFF
TGTGCCAGCAAACAGGGACTAGCGAAACGGGGTGAGCAGTTCTTC
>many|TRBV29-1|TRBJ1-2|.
CSVIALPTVTNYGYTF
TGCAGCGTTATTGCCCTCCCGACAGTCACTAACTATGGCTACACCTTC
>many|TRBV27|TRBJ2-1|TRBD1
CASSLVRDRGNEQFF
TGTGCCAGCAGTTTGGTGAGGGACAGGGGCAATGAGCAGTTCTTC
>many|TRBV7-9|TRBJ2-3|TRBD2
CASTIGLAADTQYF
TGTGCCAGCACTATCGGACTAGCTGCAGATACGCAGTATTTT
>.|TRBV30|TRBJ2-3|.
CAWGHRTDTQYF
TGTGCCTGGGGACACCGCACAGATACGCAGTATTTT